These 12 T cell receptor beta chains came from one sample sequenced in a study of regulatory T cells in long-lasting Graves disease. TCR beta libraries were built with iRepertoire HTBI primers and Arm-PCR of CDR3 regions. Via MiXCR, TCRdb re-called the multiplex PCR reads, giving one row per CDR3 protein. The data show under 250,000 distinct CDR3 sequences, roughly 20% seen once. Time point denoted: newly diagnosed GD, antithyroid drugs for less than 3 months. With RNA extracted from PBMCs as input, the TCR library was made. This sample also belongs to another study, concerning T cells in Graves' hyperthyroidism and ophthalmopathy.

This specimen was peripheral blood mononuclear cells (PBMCs), taken at new diagnosis, from a patient treated with antithyroid drugs. These receptors all come from a woman under 40 with Graves disease.

As concerns this clonotype: This likely stems from a read error, as it lies one base from a far larger clone. This chain uses TRBV28 with TRBJ2-7; D assignment may be TRBD1 or TRBD2 (5 bases each). Germline V CDR1 and CDR2: MDHEN, SYDVKM. Trimming took 5 bases from V and 6 from J, leaving 11 bases between them. This CDR3 contains 12 residues. This CDR3 is CASSERGSEQYF. CDR3 in DNA: TGTGCCAGCAGTGAGAGGGGTTCCGAGCAGTACTTC.

There are a few counts of this clonotype. CDR3 amino acids: CSARFGLAGRETQYF. DNA for the CDR3: TGCAGTGCTAGATTTGGACTAGCGGGAAGAGAGACCCAGTACTTC. This chain uses TRBV20-1 with TRBJ2-5, with 12 bases that match TRBD2. J gave up 4 bases and V 2 bases, and 5 bases lay outside the gene matches. CDR3 length: 15 residues. Germline CDR1 reads DFQATT; CDR2 reads SNEGSKA (reference sequence).

This clonotype was seen many times. V gene TRBV20-1 combines with J gene TRBJ2-7; the D gene is possibly TRBD1 (5 bases). Trimming shortened V by 5 bases and J by 7 bases, and 12 bases separated the two germline ends. CDR3 length equals 11 residues. Per the germline V gene, CDR1 is DFQATT and CDR2 is SNEGSKA (reference sequence). DNA of the CDR3: TGCAGTGCTTCAGGGTTGGGGGAGCAGTACTTC. Protein sequence: CSASGLGEQYF.

This clonotype has only one observation. This sequence is one base from a far larger clone and is likely a read error. The genes are TRBV2 and TRBJ1-4; perhaps TRBD1 as D (6 bases). Germline V gives CDR1 SNHLY, CDR2 FYNNEI. CDR3 length: 16 residues. This CDR3 reads CASSSLRGEENEKLSF. For the CDR3, the DNA is TGTGCCAGCAGTTCCTTAAGGGGGGAGGAGAATGAAAAACTGTCTTTT.

The chain carries TRBV27 and TRBJ1-5; D is perhaps TRBD1 (5 bases). V was shortened by 7 bases and J by 0 bases, with 31 bases between the two germline ends. The CDR3 is 21 amino acids. Germline V gene sequence: CDR1 MNHEY, CDR2 SMNVEV (reference sequence). CDR3 DNA sequence: TGTGCCAGCATGTCTTATTGGGACCCTGAGCCGGCGCTTAATAGCAATCAGCCCCAGCATTTT. The encoded protein is CASMSYWDPEPALNSNQPQHF.

This clonotype was counted a few times. The chain couples TRBV3-1 to TRBJ2-3, with TRBD2 matching 12 bases. Germline assignment: CDR1 LGHDT and CDR2 YNNKEL (reference sequence). The CDR3 loop spans 18 amino acids. The V segment lost 1 base and the J segment 2 bases; nucleotides outside the gene matches: 7. The CDR3 is CASSQGPLAGGPTDTQYF. The DNA for the CDR3 is TGTGCCAGCAGCCAAGGCCCTCTAGCGGGGGGGCCCACAGATACGCAGTATTTT.

This clonotype has a count of ten or more. The chain recombines TRBV14 with TRBJ2-3, with D possibly TRBD1 on 6 matching bases. The germline gives CDR1 SGHDN, CDR2 FVKESK. The CDR3 covers 16 residues. The V end was cut by 1 base, the J end by 3 bases, with 14 bases between. CDR3 DNA: TGTGCCAGCAGCCAAGCTAGGGGGATTGGGACAGATACGCAGTATTTT. It translates to CASSQARGIGTDTQYF.

V usage is TRBV10-1 and J usage is TRBJ2-2; D is ambiguous. V lost 5 bases and J 0 bases, leaving 7 bases between the germline ends. Germline V gene lookup returns CDR1 WNHNN and CDR2 SYGVQD (reference sequence). The CDR3 sequence is 14 residues long. Here the CDR3 DNA reads TGCGCCAGCAGTTCGGATACGAACACCGGGGAGCTGTTTTTT. It encodes CASSSDTNTGELFF.

This clonotype occurred many times. The chain combines TRBV6-1 with TRBJ1-6, with 9 bases lining up with TRBD1. There are 15 residues in the CDR3. The germline V gene has CDR1 MNHNS and CDR2 SASEGT. The V segment lost 6 bases and the J segment 6 bases; nucleotides outside the gene matches: 6. CDR3 sequence reads: CASRGQGAINSPLHF. CDR3 DNA: TGTGCCAGCAGGGGACAGGGTGCCATTAATTCACCCCTCCACTTT.

The V and J genes are TRBV5-1 and TRBJ1-3, with TRBD1 as a possible D gene (6 bases). V lost 4 bases and J lost 4, with 15 bases in between. Germline-derived CDR1 and CDR2 are SGHRS and YFSETQ. This CDR3 is built from 15 residues. CDR3 coding DNA: TGCGCCAGCAGCCCCCGGGGGCAAGAGGGAAACACCATATATTTT. It yields the protein CASSPRGQEGNTIYF.

V usage is TRBV2 and J usage is TRBJ2-7; D possibly matches TRBD1 or TRBD2 (5 bases each). V shed 6 bases and J shed 1 base, with 10 bases lying between them. This CDR3 is 13 amino acids long. The V gene's germline CDR1 is SNHLY and CDR2 FYNNEI. Here the CDR3 reads CASRSGPSYEQYF. In DNA, the CDR3 is TGTGCCAGCAGGTCGGGACCATCCTACGAGCAGTACTTC.

As DNA, the CDR3 is TGTGCCAGCAGTTTTTCTCCTGGCTCCTACGAGCAGTACTTC. This codes for CASSFSPGSYEQYF. The chain carries TRBV12-3 or TRBV12-4 and TRBJ2-7; D is undetermined. V dropped 3 bases and J dropped 0 bases, with 9 bases sitting between them. The CDR3 length is 14 residues.